This TCR beta chain derives from a study of technical replicates of blood from a handful of donors. This CDR3 spans 17 amino acids. Germline V gives CDR1 SGHVS, CDR2 FQNEAQ. Deletions cut 4 bases from V and 3 bases from J, with 22 bases between. The repertoire was sequenced with immunoSEQ multiplex PCR; TCRdb's copy has only in-frame clones and lacks some. The table shows tens of thousands of clones, with roughly 91% occurring only once. Material for sequencing was T cells isolated from PBMCs. The TCR sequence derives from a human donor in good health. The rearrangement links TRBV7-8 to TRBJ2-7; tentative D call: TRBD1 (6 bases). CDR3 region: CASSSSPSLRGIYEQYF. CDR3 in DNA: TGTGCCAGCAGCTCTTCACCGAGCCTCAGGGGAATCTACGAGCAGTACTTC.